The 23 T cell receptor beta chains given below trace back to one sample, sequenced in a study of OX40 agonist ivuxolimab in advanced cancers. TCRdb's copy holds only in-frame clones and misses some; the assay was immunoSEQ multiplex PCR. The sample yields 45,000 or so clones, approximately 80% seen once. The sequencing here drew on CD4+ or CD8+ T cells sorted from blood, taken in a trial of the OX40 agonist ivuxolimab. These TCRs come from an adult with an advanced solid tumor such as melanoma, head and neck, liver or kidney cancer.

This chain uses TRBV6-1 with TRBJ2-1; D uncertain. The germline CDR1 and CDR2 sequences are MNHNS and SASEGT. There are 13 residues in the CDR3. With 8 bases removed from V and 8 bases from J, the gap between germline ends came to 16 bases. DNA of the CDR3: TGTGCCAGCGTGACTGGGGTCCTTTATGAGCAGTTCTTC. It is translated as CASVTGVLYEQFF.

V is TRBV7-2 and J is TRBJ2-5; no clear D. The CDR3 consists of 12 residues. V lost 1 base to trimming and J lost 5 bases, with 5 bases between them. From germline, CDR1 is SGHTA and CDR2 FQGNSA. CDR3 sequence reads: CASSLVTETQYF. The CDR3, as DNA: TGTGCCAGCAGCTTAGTAACCGAGACCCAGTACTTC. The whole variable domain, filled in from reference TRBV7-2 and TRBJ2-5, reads GAGVSQSPSNKVTEKGKDVELRCDPISGHTALYWYRQSLGQGLEFLIYFQGNSAPDKSGLPSDRFSAERTGGSVSTLTIQRTQQEDSAVYLCASSLVTETQYFGPGTRLLVL.

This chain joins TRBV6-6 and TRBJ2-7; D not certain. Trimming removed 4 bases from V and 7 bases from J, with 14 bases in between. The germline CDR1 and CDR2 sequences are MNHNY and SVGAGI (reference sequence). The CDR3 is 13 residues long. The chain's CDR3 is CASSSATVREQYF. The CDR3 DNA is TGTGCCAGCAGTTCCGCTACCGTCCGGGAGCAGTACTTC.

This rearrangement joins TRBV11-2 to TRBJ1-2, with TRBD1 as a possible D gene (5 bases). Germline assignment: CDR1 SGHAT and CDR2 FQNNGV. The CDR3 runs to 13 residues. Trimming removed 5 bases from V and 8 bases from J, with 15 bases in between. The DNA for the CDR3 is TGTGCCAGCAGCGCCGGGTGGGGGACGGGCTACACCTTC. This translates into CASSAGWGTGYTF.

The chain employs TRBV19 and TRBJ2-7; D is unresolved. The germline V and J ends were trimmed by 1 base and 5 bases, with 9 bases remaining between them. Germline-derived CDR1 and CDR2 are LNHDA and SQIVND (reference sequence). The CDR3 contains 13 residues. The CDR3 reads CASSIALVNEQYF. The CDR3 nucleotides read TGTGCCAGTAGTATAGCCCTTGTAAACGAGCAGTACTTC. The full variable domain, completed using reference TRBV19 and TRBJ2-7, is DGGITQSPKYLFRKEGQNVTLSCEQNLNHDAMYWYRQDPGQGLRLIYYSQIVNDFQKGDIAEGYSVSREKKESFPLTVTSAQKNPTAFYLCASSIALVNEQYFGPGTRLTVT.

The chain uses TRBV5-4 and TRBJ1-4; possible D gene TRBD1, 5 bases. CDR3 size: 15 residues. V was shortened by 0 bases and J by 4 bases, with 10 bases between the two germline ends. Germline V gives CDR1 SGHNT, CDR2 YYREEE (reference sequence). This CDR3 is CASSLARVGNEKLFF. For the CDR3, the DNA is TGTGCCAGCAGCTTGGCCAGGGTGGGTAATGAAAAACTGTTTTTT. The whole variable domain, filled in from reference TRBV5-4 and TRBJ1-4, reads ETGVTQSPTHLIKTRGQQVTLRCSSQSGHNTVSWYQQALGQGPQFIFQYYREEENGRGNFPPRFSGLQFPNYSSELNVNALELDDSALYLCASSLARVGNEKLFFGSGTQLSVL.

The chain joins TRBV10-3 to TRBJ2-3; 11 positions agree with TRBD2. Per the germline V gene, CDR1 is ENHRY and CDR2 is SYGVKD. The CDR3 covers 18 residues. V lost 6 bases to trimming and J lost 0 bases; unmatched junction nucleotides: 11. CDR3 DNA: TGTGCCATCAGCGAAGGACTAGCGGGTAAATCTAGCACAGATACGCAGTATTTT. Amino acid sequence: CAISEGLAGKSSTDTQYF.

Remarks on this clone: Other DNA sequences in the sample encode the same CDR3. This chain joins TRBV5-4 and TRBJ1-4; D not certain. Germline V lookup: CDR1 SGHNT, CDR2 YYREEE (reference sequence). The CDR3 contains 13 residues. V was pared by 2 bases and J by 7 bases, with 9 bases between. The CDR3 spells CASSLAGSEKLFF. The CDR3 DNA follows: TGTGCCAGCAGCTTAGCAGGATCTGAAAAACTGTTTTTT.

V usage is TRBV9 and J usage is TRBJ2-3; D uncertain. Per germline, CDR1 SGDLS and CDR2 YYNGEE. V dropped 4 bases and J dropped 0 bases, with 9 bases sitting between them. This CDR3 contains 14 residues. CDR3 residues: CASSIAPSTDTQYF. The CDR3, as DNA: TGTGCCAGCAGCATAGCCCCTAGCACAGATACGCAGTATTTT.

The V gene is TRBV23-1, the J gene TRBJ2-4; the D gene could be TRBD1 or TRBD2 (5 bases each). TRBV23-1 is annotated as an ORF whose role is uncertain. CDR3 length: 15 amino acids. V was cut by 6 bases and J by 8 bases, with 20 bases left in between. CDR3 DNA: TGCGCCAGCAGACTAGGGGTCTCCCCCGCGGACATTCAGTACTTC. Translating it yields CASRLGVSPADIQYF.

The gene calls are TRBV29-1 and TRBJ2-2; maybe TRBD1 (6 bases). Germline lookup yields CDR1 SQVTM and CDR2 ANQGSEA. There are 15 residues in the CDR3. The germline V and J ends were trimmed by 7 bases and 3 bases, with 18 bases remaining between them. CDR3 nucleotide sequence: TGCAGCGCCGGGGAAACAGGGAAGTACACCGGGGAGCTGTTTTTT. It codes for CSAGETGKYTGELFF.

As DNA, the CDR3 is TGTGCCTGGAGTCTTATACCGGGACAGAGTATGAGCTACACCTTC. Protein: CAWSLIPGQSMSYTF. The chain combines TRBV30 with TRBJ1-2, with TRBD1 matching over 7 bases. This CDR3 is 15 amino acids long. V trimming: 2 bases; J trimming: 9 bases; junction bases outside the gene matches: 15. CDR1 and CDR2 (germline): GTSNPN, SVGIG (reference sequence).

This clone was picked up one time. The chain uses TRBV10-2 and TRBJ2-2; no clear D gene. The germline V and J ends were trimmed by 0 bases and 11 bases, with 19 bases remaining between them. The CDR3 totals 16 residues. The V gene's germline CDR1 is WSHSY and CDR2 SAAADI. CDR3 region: CASSESAGASLGELFF. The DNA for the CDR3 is TGCGCCAGCAGTGAGTCGGCTGGAGCTTCCCTCGGAGAGCTGTTTTTT.

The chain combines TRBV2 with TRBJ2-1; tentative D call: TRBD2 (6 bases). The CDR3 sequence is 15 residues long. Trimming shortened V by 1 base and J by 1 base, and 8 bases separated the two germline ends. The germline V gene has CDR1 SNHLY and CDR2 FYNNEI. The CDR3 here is CASSEGTNSYNEQFF. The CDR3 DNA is TGTGCCAGCAGTGAAGGGACTAATTCCTACAATGAGCAGTTCTTC. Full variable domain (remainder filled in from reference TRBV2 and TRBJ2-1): EPEVTQTPSHQVTQMGQEVILRCVPISNHLYFYWYRQILGQKVEFLVSFYNNEISEKSEIFDDQFSVERPDGSNFTLKIRSTKLEDSAMYFCASSEGTNSYNEQFFGPGTRLTVL.

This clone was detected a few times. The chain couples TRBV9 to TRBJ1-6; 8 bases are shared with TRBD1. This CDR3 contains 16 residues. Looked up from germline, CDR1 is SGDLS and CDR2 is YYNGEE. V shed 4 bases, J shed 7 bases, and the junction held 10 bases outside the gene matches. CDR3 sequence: CASSNRDRRANSPLHF. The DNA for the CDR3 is TGTGCCAGCAGCAACCGGGACAGGCGAGCGAATTCACCCCTCCACTTT.

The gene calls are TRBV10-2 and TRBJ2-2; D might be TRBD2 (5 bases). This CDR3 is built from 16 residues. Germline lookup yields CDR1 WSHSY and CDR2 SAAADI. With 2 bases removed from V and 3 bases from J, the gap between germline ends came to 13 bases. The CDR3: CASSERPTRDTGELFF. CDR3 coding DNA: TGCGCCAGCAGTGAGCGGCCAACTAGAGACACCGGGGAGCTGTTTTTT.

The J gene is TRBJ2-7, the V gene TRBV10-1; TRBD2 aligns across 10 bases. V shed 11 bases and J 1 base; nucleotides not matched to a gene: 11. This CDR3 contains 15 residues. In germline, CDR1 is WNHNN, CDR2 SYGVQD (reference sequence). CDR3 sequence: CAGLPGLAPSYEQYF. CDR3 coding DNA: TGCGCCGGTTTACCGGGACTAGCGCCTTCCTACGAGCAGTACTTC.

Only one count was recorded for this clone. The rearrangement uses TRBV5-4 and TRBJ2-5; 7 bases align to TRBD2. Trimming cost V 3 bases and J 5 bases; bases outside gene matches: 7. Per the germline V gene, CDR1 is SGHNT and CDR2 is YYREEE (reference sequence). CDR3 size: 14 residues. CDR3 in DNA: TGTGCCAGCAGCTCCTGGACTAGTCGGGAGACCCAGTACTTC. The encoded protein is CASSSWTSRETQYF.

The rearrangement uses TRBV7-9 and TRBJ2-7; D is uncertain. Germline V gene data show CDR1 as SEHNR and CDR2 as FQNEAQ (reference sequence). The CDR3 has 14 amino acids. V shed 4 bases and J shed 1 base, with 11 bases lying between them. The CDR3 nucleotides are TGTGCCAGCAGCTCGCTTGGGCCTTCCTACGAGCAGTACTTC. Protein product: CASSSLGPSYEQYF.

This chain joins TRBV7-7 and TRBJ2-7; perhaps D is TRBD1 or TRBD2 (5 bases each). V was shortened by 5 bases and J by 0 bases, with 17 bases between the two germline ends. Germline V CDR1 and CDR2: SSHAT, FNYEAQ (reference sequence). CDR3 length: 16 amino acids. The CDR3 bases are TGTGCCAGCAGCCCAACCCCGGGGCAGGACTCCTACGAGCAGTACTTC. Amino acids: CASSPTPGQDSYEQYF.

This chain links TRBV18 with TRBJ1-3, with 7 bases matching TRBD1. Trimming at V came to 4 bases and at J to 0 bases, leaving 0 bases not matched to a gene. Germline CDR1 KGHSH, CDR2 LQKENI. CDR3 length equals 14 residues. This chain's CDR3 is CASSRDSSGNTIYF. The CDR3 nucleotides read TGTGCCAGCTCACGGGACAGCTCTGGAAACACCATATATTTT.

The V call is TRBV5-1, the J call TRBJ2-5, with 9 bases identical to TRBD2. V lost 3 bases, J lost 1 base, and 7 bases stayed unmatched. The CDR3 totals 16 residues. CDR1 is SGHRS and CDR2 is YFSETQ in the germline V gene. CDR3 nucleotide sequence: TGCGCCAGCAGCTCGGGGACTAGCTCATCCCAAGAGACCCAGTACTTC. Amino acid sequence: CASSSGTSSSQETQYF.

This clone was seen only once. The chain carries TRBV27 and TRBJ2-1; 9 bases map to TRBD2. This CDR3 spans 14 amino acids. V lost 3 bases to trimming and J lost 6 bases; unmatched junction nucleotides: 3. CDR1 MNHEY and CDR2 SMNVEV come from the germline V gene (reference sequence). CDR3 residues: CASSFKTSGNEQFF. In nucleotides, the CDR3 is TGTGCCAGCAGTTTCAAGACTAGCGGCAATGAGCAGTTCTTC.